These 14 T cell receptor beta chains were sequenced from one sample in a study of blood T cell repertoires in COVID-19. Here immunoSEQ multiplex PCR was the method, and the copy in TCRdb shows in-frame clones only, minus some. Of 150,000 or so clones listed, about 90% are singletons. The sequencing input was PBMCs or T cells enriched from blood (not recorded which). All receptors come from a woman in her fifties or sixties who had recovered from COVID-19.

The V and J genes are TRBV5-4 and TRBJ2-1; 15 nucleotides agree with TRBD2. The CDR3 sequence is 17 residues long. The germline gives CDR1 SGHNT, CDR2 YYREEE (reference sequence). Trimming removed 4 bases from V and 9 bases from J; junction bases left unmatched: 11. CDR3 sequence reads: CASSMGLAGGPGSEQFF. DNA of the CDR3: TGTGCCAGCAGCATGGGACTAGCGGGAGGCCCGGGCTCTGAGCAGTTCTTC. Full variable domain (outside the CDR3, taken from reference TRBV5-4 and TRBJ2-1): ETGVTQSPTHLIKTRGQQVTLRCSSQSGHNTVSWYQQALGQGPQFIFQYYREEENGRGNFPPRFSGLQFPNYSSELNVNALELDDSALYLCASSMGLAGGPGSEQFFGPGTRLTVL.

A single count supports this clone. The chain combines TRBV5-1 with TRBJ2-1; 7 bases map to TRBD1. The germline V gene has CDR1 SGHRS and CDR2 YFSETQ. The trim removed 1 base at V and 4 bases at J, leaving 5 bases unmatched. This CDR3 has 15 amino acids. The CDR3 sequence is CASSLTGQQYNEQFF. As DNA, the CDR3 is TGCGCCAGCAGCTTGACGGGACAGCAATACAATGAGCAGTTCTTC. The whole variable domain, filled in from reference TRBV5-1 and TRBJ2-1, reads KAGVTQTPRYLIKTRGQQVTLSCSPISGHRSVSWYQQTPGQGLQFLFEYFSETQRNKGNFPGRFSGRQFSNSRSEMNVSTLELGDSALYLCASSLTGQQYNEQFFGPGTRLTVL.

This CDR3 is CASSPQTGAGSQPQHF. CDR3 in DNA: TGTGCCAGTAGCCCCCAAACAGGGGCCGGCAGTCAGCCCCAGCATTTT. This chain links TRBV19 with TRBJ1-5; 7 nucleotides match TRBD1. The V and J ends lost 6 bases and 6 bases, in that order; junction bases with no gene match: 14. CDR1 and CDR2 from the germline V gene are LNHDA and SQIVND (reference sequence). This CDR3 is built from 16 residues.

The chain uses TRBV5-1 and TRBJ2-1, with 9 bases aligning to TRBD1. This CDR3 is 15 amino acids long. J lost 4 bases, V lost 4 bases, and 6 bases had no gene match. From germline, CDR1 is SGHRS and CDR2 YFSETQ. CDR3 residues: CASSITGGLYNEQFF. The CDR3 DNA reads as TGCGCCAGCAGCATTACAGGGGGCCTATACAATGAGCAGTTCTTC.

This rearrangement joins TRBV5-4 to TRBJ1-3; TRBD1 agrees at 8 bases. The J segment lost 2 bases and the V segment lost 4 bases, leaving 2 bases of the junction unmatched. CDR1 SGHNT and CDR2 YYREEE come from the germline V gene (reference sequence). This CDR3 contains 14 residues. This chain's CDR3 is CASSARGPGNTIYF. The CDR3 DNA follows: TGTGCCAGCAGCGCCAGGGGGCCTGGAAACACCATATATTTT.

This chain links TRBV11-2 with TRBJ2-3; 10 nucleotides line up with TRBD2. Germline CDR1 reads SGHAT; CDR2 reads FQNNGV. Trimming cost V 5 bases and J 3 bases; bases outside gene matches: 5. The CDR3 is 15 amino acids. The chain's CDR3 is CASSPKREGTDTQYF. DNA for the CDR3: TGTGCCAGCAGCCCAAAGCGGGAGGGGACAGATACGCAGTATTTT.

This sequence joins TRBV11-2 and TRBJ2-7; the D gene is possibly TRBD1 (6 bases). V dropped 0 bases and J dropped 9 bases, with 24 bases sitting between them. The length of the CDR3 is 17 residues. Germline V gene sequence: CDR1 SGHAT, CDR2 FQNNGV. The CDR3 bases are TGTGCCAGCAGCTTAGAAAGGATCGTGACAGGAGCATTCGGGCAGTACTTC. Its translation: CASSLERIVTGAFGQYF.

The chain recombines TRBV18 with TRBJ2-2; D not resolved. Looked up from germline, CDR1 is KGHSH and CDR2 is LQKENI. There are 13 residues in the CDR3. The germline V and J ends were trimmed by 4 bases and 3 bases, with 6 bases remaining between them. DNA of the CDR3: TGTGCCAGCTCACTGCTAGACACCGGGGAGCTGTTTTTT. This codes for CASSLLDTGELFF. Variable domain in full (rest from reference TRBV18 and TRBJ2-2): NAGVMQNPRHLVRRRGQEARLRCSPMKGHSHVYWYRQLPEEGLKFMVYLQKENIIDESGMPKERFSAEFPKEGPSILRIQQVVRGDSAAYFCASSLLDTGELFFGEGSRLTVL.

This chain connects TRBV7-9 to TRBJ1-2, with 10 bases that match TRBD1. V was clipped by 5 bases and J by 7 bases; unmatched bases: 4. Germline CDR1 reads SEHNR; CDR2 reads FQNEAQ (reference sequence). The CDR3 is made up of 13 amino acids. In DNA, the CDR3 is TGTGCCAGCAGCCGACAGGGGGCGCGTGGCTACACCTTC. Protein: CASSRQGARGYTF.

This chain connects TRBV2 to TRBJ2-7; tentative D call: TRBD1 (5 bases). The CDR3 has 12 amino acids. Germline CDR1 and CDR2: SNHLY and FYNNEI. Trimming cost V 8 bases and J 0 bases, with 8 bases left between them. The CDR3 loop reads CASATGSYEQYF. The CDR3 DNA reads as TGTGCCAGCGCAACAGGCTCCTACGAGCAGTACTTC.

The CDR3 sequence: CASSLGLDGTQYF. The DNA for the CDR3 is TGTGCCAGCAGCTTAGGGCTAGATGGGACCCAGTACTTC. The chain uses TRBV11-2 and TRBJ2-5, with D uncertain. V lost 1 base and J lost 7, with 10 bases in between. There are 13 residues in the CDR3. Germline V gives CDR1 SGHAT, CDR2 FQNNGV.

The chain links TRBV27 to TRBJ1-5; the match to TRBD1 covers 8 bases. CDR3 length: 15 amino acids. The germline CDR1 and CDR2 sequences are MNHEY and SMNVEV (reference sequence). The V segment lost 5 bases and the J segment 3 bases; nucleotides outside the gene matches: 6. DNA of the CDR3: TGTGCCAGCAGTAGACAGGGGATGATCAATCAGCCCCAGCATTTT. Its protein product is CASSRQGMINQPQHF.

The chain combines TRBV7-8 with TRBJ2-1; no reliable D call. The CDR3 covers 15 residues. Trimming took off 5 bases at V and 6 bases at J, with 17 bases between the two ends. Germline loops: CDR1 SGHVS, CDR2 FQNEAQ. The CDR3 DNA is TGTGCCAGCAGCCAGCGCCTAGTCCTGGGCAATGAGCAGTTCTTC. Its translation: CASSQRLVLGNEQFF.

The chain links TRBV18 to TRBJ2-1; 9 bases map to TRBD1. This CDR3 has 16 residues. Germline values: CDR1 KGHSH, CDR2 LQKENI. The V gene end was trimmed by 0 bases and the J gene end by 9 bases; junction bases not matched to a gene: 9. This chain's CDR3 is CASSPPTGGSYGEQFF. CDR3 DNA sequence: TGTGCCAGCTCACCACCGACAGGGGGGTCCTACGGTGAGCAGTTCTTC.